This TCR beta chain is from a study of CD8+ T cells in alopecia areata. In alopecia areata patients, both lesional scalp punch biopsies and peripheral blood were collected. RNA extraction was followed by reverse transcription into cDNA, which acted as the sequencing template. Measured with immunoSEQ multiplex PCR; TCRdb has only the in-frame clones, and not every one. The data show some 95,000 clones, over 40% seen once. Germline values: CDR1 SEHNR, CDR2 FQNEAQ (reference sequence). The CDR3 runs to 15 residues. With V trimmed by 1 base and J by 7 bases, 6 bases remained unmatched. This clone has only a few counts.

The specimen was CD4+ T cells sorted from blood. The chain has TRBV7-9 and TRBJ2-1; TRBD1 agrees at 8 bases. The clonotype was recovered from a human donor with alopecia areata. The CDR3 sequence is CASSLERTGRNEQFF. The CDR3 bases are TGTGCCAGCAGCTTAGAGAGGACAGGGAGGAATGAGCAGTTCTTC.